This T cell receptor beta chain derives from a study of shared clonotypes between healthy human individuals. Study details: Per donor, CD8 memory used one plate, CD8 naive used two, CD4 memory used three and CD4 naive used three.

CD8 cells regarded as naive lacked CD45RO, were positively chosen for CCR7, and omitted terminally differentiated effector memory CD45RA+ cells. Each donor was a Caucasian adult residing in Nashville, Tennessee. General study points: The four-donor shared clonotypes exceeded non-shared clonotypes in generation probability, with non-shared ones scoring lower.

Remarks on this clone: Its antigen remains unknown.

This CDR3 contains 16 residues. Germline V lookup: CDR1 SGDLS, CDR2 YYNGEE. V was cut by 0 bases and J by 2 bases, with 13 bases left in between. Each subset's genomic DNA was split evenly across several immunoSEQ plates. This table comes from immunoSEQ multiplex PCR, and its TCRdb copy is limited to in-frame clones, with some not included. There are roughly 890,000 clones in the sample; almost 95% occur only once, and less than 25% lies in the top ten. Sequenced input: naive CD8+ T cells sorted from blood. This clonotype was obtained from a man under 40 in good health. V gene TRBV9 combines with J gene TRBJ2-3; perhaps TRBD2 as D (5 bases). The CDR3 DNA follows: TGTGCCAGCAGCGTAGCATCACGGGGTCTCACAGATACGCAGTATTTT. This sequence encodes CASSVASRGLTDTQYF.